The rows below give T cell receptor beta chains drawn from one sample of a study of shared clonotypes between healthy human individuals. Generated by immunoSEQ multiplex PCR, the TCRdb table keeps only in-frame clones and is missing some. The sample records about 2.3 million clones, just under 95% being singletons. Source material: naive CD4+ T cells from PBMCs. These receptors all come from a man between 18 and 35 years old in good health. Some clones in this sample may be carry-over from other donors' samples. CDR3s leave out the opening cysteine and the closing phenylalanine or tryptophan. The listing skips clone size in some rows; elsewhere it reads once, few, many or a size class.

abundance,v_gene,CDR3aa
-,TRBV2,ASSNRVPTEAF
-,TRBV28,ASSPPAGLPYEQY
-,TRBV7-2,ASSADRNTEAF
-,TRBV28,ASSSPGGMGYT
-,TRBV7-2,ASSVTGGPLRYEQY
-,TRBV6-1,ATLGQLNTEAF
-,TRBV28,ASRSNEQF
-,TRBV18,ASSPGQGTGLAGTDTQY
-,TRBV29-1,SFSAGVSYGYT
-,TRBV6-6,ASSYGQQSSYEQY
-,TRBV5-6,ASSLTSGRAGDTQY
-,TRBV28,ASSGVYNEQF
-,TRBV19,ASSIRSDWGKGNEQF
-,TRBV9,ASSATGTARKTQY
-,TRBV7-8,ASSPDTGNTEAF
-,TRBV19,ASSVGTRTYEQY
-,TRBV30,AWSVWGWPEAF
-,TRBV9,ASSVPRWAPRYEQY
-,TRBV18,ASSPFAAEGKNIQY
-,TRBV30,AWSVQKQETQY
-,TRBV5-4,ASSLTSGINNEQF
few,TRBV29-1,SVETVKGSEAF
-,TRBV2,ASSELSGANVLT
-,TRBV5-1,ASSLMVRDREIQPQH
once,TRBV5-1,ASSLAGAGGQETQY
-,TRBV19,ASSLMVGQGVLY